This T cell receptor (beta chain) was observed in a study of CXCR3-negative and CXCR3-positive naive CD8 T cells. Germline-derived CDR1 and CDR2 are SNHLY and FYNNEI. The CDR3 covers 13 residues. TRB cDNA was prepared as libraries by UMI-labeled 5' RACE. TCRdb reprocessed the 5' RACE reads, with one entry per CDR3 protein and no DNA. This table holds about 90,000 distinct CDR3 sequences. Study-wide points: With surface CD5 comparable between naive subsets, TCR strength was estimated using properties derived from the TRB CDR3. Hydrophobicity was higher for TRB CDR3s found in CXCR3-positive naive cells than in CXCR3-negative naive cells.

Of note for this clonotype: Its target is not known.

The chain uses TRBV2 and TRBJ2-2; TCRdb selects TRBD1, and the lack of DNA leaves this call unchecked. The sequence was obtained from a human donor in good health. Some clones in this sample may be carry-over from other donors' samples. Sequenced sample: naive CXCR3- CD8+ T cells from blood. The subset is: CD45RO-CCR7+CD27+CD95- naive CD8+ T cells lacking CXCR3 (TNR3-). The CDR3 protein is CAIRQGDTGELFF.